Listed here is a single TCR beta chain. Trimming left V 2 bases short and J 6 bases short, with 7 bases between. Per the germline V gene, CDR1 is PRHDT and CDR2 is FYEKMQ (reference sequence). This CDR3 is 12 amino acids long. This sample is part of a study of T cell repertoires in cytomegalovirus infection. The overall study: From public TCR beta signatures came an indication of both CMV infection and matching HLA type.

TCRdb ran MiXCR on the reads and lists one entry per CDR3 protein. The repertoire includes some 600,000 distinct CDR3 sequences, roughly 24% of them detected once, and 8% sits in the top ten. This chain uses TRBV13 with TRBJ2-5, with TRBD1 as a possible D gene (6 bases). Sequenced input: CD8+ T cells from PBMCs. The TCR originated in a human donor in good health (CMV status not recorded). Some clones in this sample may be carry-over from other donors' samples. The CDR3 spells CASSLQGKTQYF. Here the CDR3 DNA reads TGTGCCAGCAGCTTACAGGGGAAGACCCAGTACTTC.